These 19 T cell receptor beta chains came from one sample sequenced in a study of T cell responses to AZD1222 COVID-19 vaccine. The protocol was immunoSEQ multiplex PCR, while the TCRdb copy is restricted to in-frame clones and leaves out a portion. Among roughly 45,000 clones listed, about 80% were seen once. The material sequenced was peripheral blood, taken on day 0 of AZD1222 vaccination. Receptors originate from an adult in good health.

The J gene is TRBJ2-6, the V gene TRBV19; D may correspond to TRBD1 or TRBD2 (7 bases each). Trimming pared 6 bases from V and 2 bases from J, leaving 11 bases between. The CDR3 covers 15 residues. From germline, CDR1 is LNHDA and CDR2 SQIVND (reference sequence). In DNA form, the CDR3 reads TGTGCCAGTAGGACAGGGAGGGCTGGGGCCAACGTCCTGACTTTC. Translated, it gives CASRTGRAGANVLTF.

The chain employs TRBV21-1 and TRBJ2-2; TRBD1, the table's D call, was not compared with the DNA. TRBV21-1 corresponds to a pseudogene. The CDR3 has 17 residues. This chain's CDR3 is CASSKLTGTGNTGELFF. In DNA form, the CDR3 reads TGTGCCAGCAGCAAGCTGACCGGGACAGGGAACACCGGGGAGCTGTTTTTT.

The CDR3 bases are TGTGCCAGCCGAGGGATCCATGCAGATACGCAGTATTTT. Its translation is CASRGIHADTQYF. The chain links TRBV6-5 to TRBJ2-3; tentatively, D is TRBD2 (5 bases). The CDR3 is 13 residues long. Trimming took 8 bases from V and 4 from J, leaving 13 bases between them. Germline V gene data show CDR1 as MNHEY and CDR2 as SVGAGI.

The V call is TRBV28, the J call TRBJ2-4, with D possibly matching TRBD1 (7 bases). This CDR3 contains 14 residues. CDR1 and CDR2 from the germline V gene are MDHEN and SYDVKM. V was cut by 7 bases and J by 4 bases, with 14 bases left in between. CDR3 sequence (DNA): TGTGCCAGCAACCCGACAGGGACTAAAAACATTCAGTACTTC. It translates to CASNPTGTKNIQYF.

This clone has just a few counts. The V call is TRBV6-2 or TRBV6-3, the J call TRBJ2-1; tentatively, D is TRBD1 or TRBD2 (5 bases each). V lost 2 bases and J lost 3, with 17 bases in between. CDR1 and CDR2 (germline): MNHEY, SVGEGT. The CDR3 has 17 amino acids. The CDR3 bases are TGTGCCAGCAGTTACCCGAGGGGCGGAGCGAACTACAATGAGCAGTTCTTC. Its protein is CASSYPRGGANYNEQFF.

CDR3 in DNA: TGTGCCAGCAGCTACGGGAGCGATCAGCCCCAGCATTTT. Encoded protein: CASSYGSDQPQHF. This chain uses TRBV7-8 with TRBJ1-5; D is undetermined. The CDR3 has 13 amino acids. Germline CDR1 is SGHVS and CDR2 is FQNEAQ. Trimming removed 4 bases from V and 5 bases from J, with 9 bases in between.

The chain links TRBV4-1 to TRBJ1-1; D is perhaps TRBD1 (5 bases). This CDR3 has 14 amino acids. The V and J ends lost 0 bases and 4 bases respectively, with 9 bases between them. Germline-derived CDR1 and CDR2 are MGHRA and YSYEKL. CDR3 amino acids: CASSQDPGTTEAFF. CDR3 DNA sequence: TGCGCCAGCAGCCAAGACCCCGGGACCACTGAAGCTTTCTTT.

CDR3: CASSAGTLSGNTIYF. In DNA form, the CDR3 reads TGTGCCAGCAGCGCCGGGACGCTCTCTGGAAACACCATATATTTT. J is TRBJ1-3 and V is TRBV9; a weak D match, TRBD1 (5 bases). From germline, CDR1 is SGDLS and CDR2 YYNGEE. CDR3 length: 15 residues. V lost 3 bases and J 0 bases, leaving 10 bases between the germline ends.

The chain employs TRBV28 and TRBJ2-1; D is tentatively TRBD1 or TRBD2 (6 bases each). Germline-derived CDR1 and CDR2 are MDHEN and SYDVKM. Trimming took off 2 bases at V and 8 bases at J, with 13 bases between the two ends. The CDR3 is 14 amino acids. The CDR3 reads CASSLLGGSDEQFF. CDR3 in DNA: TGTGCCAGCAGTTTACTCGGGGGCAGCGATGAGCAGTTCTTC.

The CDR3 coding sequence is TGTGCCAGCAGCCCCCATCTGGGTAACTATGGCTACACCTTC. Protein sequence: CASSPHLGNYGYTF. The gene calls are TRBV7-2 and TRBJ1-2; D ambiguous. The germline V and J ends were trimmed by 5 bases and 1 base, with 11 bases remaining between them. This CDR3 contains 14 residues. CDR1 SGHTA and CDR2 FQGNSA come from the germline V gene.

The CDR3 DNA sequence: TGTGCCAGCAGTTTTACAGGGGGCAGTGGCTACACCTTC. Amino acid sequence: CASSFTGGSGYTF. The V gene is TRBV28, the J gene TRBJ1-2; 9 bases align to TRBD1. CDR3 size: 13 residues. V shed 3 bases, J shed 7 bases, and the junction held 3 bases outside the gene matches. The germline CDR1 and CDR2 sequences are MDHEN and SYDVKM.

A single count supports this clone. The V call is TRBV9, the J call TRBJ2-5; 8 bases line up with TRBD1. Germline V gene sequence: CDR1 SGDLS, CDR2 YYNGEE. The CDR3 runs 14 residues. V was pared by 5 bases and J by 3 bases, with 6 bases of the junction left unmatched. In DNA, the CDR3 is TGTGCCAGCAGAGGACAGGGTGCGGAAGAGACCCAGTACTTC. It is translated as CASRGQGAEETQYF.

The chain is built from TRBV20-1 and TRBJ2-1; the match to TRBD2 covers 8 bases. In germline, CDR1 is DFQATT, CDR2 SNEGSKA (reference sequence). The CDR3 spans 14 residues. Losses at the gene ends were 6 bases for V and 10 bases for J; bases not matched to a gene: 14. In nucleotides, the CDR3 is TGCAGTGCAAGTTCGGGACTAGTGCCCGGGGAGCAGTTCTTC. It yields the protein CSASSGLVPGEQFF.

This clone was detected only a few times. The V gene is TRBV14, the J gene TRBJ1-6; D is unclear. The V and J ends lost 4 bases and 4 bases respectively, with 8 bases between them. In germline, CDR1 is SGHDN, CDR2 FVKESK. The CDR3 totals 14 residues. CDR3 region: CASSPGLYNSPLHF. The CDR3 DNA sequence: TGTGCCAGCAGCCCGGGCCTATATAATTCACCCCTCCACTTT.

CDR3 residues: CASSYQSLGNTEAFF. The DNA of the CDR3 is TGTGCCAGCAGTTATCAATCGCTAGGGAACACTGAAGCTTTCTTT. The genes are TRBV6-5 and TRBJ1-1; no definite D call. This CDR3 spans 15 amino acids. The germline V and J ends were trimmed by 3 bases and 1 base, with 12 bases remaining between them. The germline V gene has CDR1 MNHEY and CDR2 SVGAGI.

The V and J genes are TRBV5-6 and TRBJ1-2; 10 positions match TRBD1. The germline V gene has CDR1 SGHDT and CDR2 YYEEEE. The CDR3 covers 13 residues. V lost 4 bases, J lost 8 bases, and 5 bases stayed unmatched. CDR3 residues: CASSAGTGVGYTF. DNA of the CDR3: TGTGCCAGCAGCGCCGGGACAGGGGTCGGCTACACCTTC.

Worth noting for this clone: The junction departs from germline at one end; a sequencing error may be responsible. This chain links TRBV10-3 with TRBJ1-5; D unresolved. The CDR3 is 15 amino acids. In germline, CDR1 is ENHRY, CDR2 SYGVKD. CDR3 DNA: TGTACCATCAGTGAATCAGGAGACTGCAATCAGCCCCAGCATTTT. This encodes CTISESGDCNQPQHF.

CDR3 DNA: TGCGCCAGCAGCGAGGGGACAGGGGGATATGGCTACACCTTC. Translating gives CASSEGTGGYGYTF. V usage is TRBV5-1 and J usage is TRBJ1-2, with TRBD1 matching 11 bases. CDR3 length: 14 amino acids. Trimming at V came to 4 bases and at J to 5 bases, leaving 4 bases not matched to a gene. CDR1 and CDR2 (germline): SGHRS, YFSETQ. The whole variable domain, remainder taken from reference TRBV5-1 and TRBJ1-2, is KAGVTQTPRYLIKTRGQQVTLSCSPISGHRSVSWYQQTPGQGLQFLFEYFSETQRNKGNFPGRFSGRQFSNSRSEMNVSTLELGDSALYLCASSEGTGGYGYTFGSGTRLTVV.

This chain uses TRBV2 with TRBJ1-1; D not resolved. The V gene lost 6 bases and the J gene lost 10 bases, with 12 bases spanning the gap. Per the germline V gene, CDR1 is SNHLY and CDR2 is FYNNEI. The CDR3 has 11 amino acids. The CDR3 sequence is CASREGPRAFF. CDR3 nucleotide sequence: TGTGCCAGCAGAGAGGGTCCCAGAGCTTTCTTT. The whole variable domain, filled in from reference TRBV2 and TRBJ1-1, reads EPEVTQTPSHQVTQMGQEVILRCVPISNHLYFYWYRQILGQKVEFLVSFYNNEISEKSEIFDDQFSVERPDGSNFTLKIRSTKLEDSAMYFCASREGPRAFFGQGTRLTVV.